This T cell receptor beta chain appears in the sequencing data of a study of cytomegalovirus exposure and HLA in healthy donors. The PCR had 60 Vbeta and 13 Jbeta primers. Some clones are missing from TCRdb's copy, which holds only in-frame ones; the method was immunoSEQ multiplex PCR. The sample lists around 120,000 clones, 80% occurring once. V lost 5 bases and J 0 bases, leaving 13 bases between the germline ends. The CDR3 consists of 15 residues. CDR1 and CDR2 (germline): SGHTA, FQGNSA. Study conclusions and caveats: A later analysis linked a missense variant in DCLRE1C to the trimming of TCR beta V and J genes.

Worth noting for this clone: Its specificity is not known.

The sequence was obtained from a female donor in good health and CMV-seropositive. The material sequenced was PBMCs. The gene calls are TRBV7-2 and TRBJ1-1; possibly TRBD1 for D (6 bases). CDR3 protein: CASSLATGLNTEAFF. In nucleotides, the CDR3 is TGTGCCAGCAGCCTCGCGACAGGATTGAACACTGAAGCTTTCTTT. Full variable domain (remainder filled in from reference TRBV7-2 and TRBJ1-1): GAGVSQSPSNKVTEKGKDVELRCDPISGHTALYWYRQSLGQGLEFLIYFQGNSAPDKSGLPSDRFSAERTGGSVSTLTIQRTQQEDSAVYLCASSLATGLNTEAFFGQGTRLTVV.